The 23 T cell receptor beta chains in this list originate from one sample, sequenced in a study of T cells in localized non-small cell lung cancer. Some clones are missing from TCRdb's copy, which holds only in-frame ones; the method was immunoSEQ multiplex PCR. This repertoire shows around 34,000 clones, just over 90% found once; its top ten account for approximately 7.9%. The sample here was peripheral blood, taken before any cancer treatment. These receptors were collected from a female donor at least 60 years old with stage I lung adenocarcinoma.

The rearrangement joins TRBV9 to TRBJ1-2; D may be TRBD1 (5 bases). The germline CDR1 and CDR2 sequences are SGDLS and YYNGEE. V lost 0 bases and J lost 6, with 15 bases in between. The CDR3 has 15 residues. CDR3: CASSVEWGGLDGYTF. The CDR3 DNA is TGTGCCAGCAGCGTAGAATGGGGCGGGTTGGATGGCTACACCTTC.

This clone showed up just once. The chain's CDR3 is CASSGQGLGPQHF. DNA of the CDR3: TGTGCCAGCAGTGGGCAGGGCCTTGGGCCCCAGCATTTT. The V and J genes are TRBV2 and TRBJ1-5; D perhaps matches TRBD1 (5 bases). This CDR3 region has 13 residues. The V gene lost 4 bases and the J gene lost 9 bases, with 13 bases spanning the gap. Germline assignment: CDR1 SNHLY and CDR2 FYNNEI.

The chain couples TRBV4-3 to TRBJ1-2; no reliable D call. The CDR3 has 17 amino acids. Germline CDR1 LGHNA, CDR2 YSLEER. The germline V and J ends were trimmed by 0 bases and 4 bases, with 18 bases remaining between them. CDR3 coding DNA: TGCGCCAGCAGCCAAGAGGGGTCCGGGCAACCTGGCTATGGCTACACCTTC. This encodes CASSQEGSGQPGYGYTF.

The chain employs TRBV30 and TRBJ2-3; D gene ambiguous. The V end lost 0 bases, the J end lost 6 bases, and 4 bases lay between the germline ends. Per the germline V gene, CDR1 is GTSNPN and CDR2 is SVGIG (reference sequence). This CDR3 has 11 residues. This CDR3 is CAWSVGDTQYF. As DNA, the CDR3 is TGTGCCTGGAGTGTCGGGGATACGCAGTATTTT.

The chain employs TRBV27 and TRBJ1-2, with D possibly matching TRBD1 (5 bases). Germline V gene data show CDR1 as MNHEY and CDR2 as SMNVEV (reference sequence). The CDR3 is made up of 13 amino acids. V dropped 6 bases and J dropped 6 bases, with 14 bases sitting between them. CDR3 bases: TGTGCCAGCAGGAGAGGGACGAAAGATGGCTACACCTTC. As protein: CASRRGTKDGYTF.

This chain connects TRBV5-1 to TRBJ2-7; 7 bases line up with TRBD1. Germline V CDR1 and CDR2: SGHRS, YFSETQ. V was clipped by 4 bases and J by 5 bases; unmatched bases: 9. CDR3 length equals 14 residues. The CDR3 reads CASSVTGDLDEQYF. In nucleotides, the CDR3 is TGCGCCAGCAGCGTTACAGGGGATCTCGACGAGCAGTACTTC.

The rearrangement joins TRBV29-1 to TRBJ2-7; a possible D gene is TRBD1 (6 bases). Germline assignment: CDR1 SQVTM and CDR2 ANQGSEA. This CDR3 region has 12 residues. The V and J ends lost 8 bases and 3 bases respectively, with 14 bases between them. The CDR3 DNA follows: TGCAGCATCCGGGACAAGTACTACGAGCAGTACTTC. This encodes CSIRDKYYEQYF.

The DNA for the CDR3 is TGTGCCAGCAGCTTAAGGTTAGCGGGAGGGTCTGAGACCCAGTACTTC. It is translated as CASSLRLAGGSETQYF. The chain joins TRBV13 to TRBJ2-5; TRBD2 agrees at 11 bases. Germline lookup yields CDR1 PRHDT and CDR2 FYEKMQ (reference sequence). With 2 bases clipped from V and 5 bases from J, the junction kept 7 bases outside the gene matches. The CDR3 runs 16 residues.

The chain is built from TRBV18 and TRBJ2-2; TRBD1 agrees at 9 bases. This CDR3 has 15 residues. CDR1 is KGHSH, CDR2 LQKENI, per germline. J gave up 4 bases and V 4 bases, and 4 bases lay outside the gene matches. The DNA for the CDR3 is TGTGCCAGCTCACTGCGGACAGGGGCCACCGGGGAGCTGTTTTTT. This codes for CASSLRTGATGELFF.

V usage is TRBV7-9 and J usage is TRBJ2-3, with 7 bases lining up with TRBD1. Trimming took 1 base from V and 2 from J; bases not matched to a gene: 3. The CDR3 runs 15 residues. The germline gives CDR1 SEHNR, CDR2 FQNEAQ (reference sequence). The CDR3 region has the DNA TGTGCCAGCAGCTTAGGACAGGGCAACACAGATACGCAGTATTTT. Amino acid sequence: CASSLGQGNTDTQYF.

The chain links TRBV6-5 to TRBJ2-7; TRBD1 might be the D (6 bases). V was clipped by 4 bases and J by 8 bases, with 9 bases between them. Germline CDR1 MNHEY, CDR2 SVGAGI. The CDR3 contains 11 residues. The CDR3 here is CASSSTGKQYF. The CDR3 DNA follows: TGTGCCAGCAGTTCGACAGGAAAGCAGTACTTC.

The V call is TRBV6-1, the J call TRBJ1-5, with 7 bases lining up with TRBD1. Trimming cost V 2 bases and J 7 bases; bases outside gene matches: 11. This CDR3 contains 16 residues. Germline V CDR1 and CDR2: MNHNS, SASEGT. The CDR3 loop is CASSELQGLPMQPQHF. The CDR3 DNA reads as TGTGCCAGCAGTGAACTACAGGGGCTCCCAATGCAGCCCCAGCATTTT.

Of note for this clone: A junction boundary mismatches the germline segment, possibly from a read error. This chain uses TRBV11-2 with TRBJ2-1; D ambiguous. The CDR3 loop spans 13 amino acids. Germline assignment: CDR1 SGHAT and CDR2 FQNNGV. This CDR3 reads CASSVERVGEQFF. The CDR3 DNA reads TGTGCCAGCAGCGTAGAACGGGTTGGCGAGCAGTTCTTC.

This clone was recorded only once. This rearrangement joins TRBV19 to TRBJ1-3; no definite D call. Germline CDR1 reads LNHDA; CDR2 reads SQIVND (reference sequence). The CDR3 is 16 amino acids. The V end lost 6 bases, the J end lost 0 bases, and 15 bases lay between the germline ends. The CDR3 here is CASSQVDRVSGNTIYF. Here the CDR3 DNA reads TGTGCCAGTAGCCAGGTGGACCGAGTCTCTGGAAACACCATATATTTT.

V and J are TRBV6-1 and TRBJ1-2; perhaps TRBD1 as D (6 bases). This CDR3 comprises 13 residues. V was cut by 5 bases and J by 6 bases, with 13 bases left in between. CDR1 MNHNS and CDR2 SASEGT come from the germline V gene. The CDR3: CASSLRRDNGYTF. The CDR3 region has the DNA TGTGCCAGCAGTTTGAGACGGGACAATGGCTACACCTTC.

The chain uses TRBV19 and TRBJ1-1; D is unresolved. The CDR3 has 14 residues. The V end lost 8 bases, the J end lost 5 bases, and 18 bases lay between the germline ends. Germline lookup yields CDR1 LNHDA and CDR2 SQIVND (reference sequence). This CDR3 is CASRRSWGSTEAFF. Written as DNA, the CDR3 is TGTGCCAGTCGCCGGTCTTGGGGTTCGACTGAAGCTTTCTTT.

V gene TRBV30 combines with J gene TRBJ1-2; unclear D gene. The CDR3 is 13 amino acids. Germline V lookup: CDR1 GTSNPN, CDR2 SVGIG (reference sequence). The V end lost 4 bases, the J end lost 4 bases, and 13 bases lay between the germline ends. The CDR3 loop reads CAWTGGGVYGYTF. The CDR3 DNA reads TGTGCCTGGACGGGCGGCGGGGTCTATGGCTACACCTTC.

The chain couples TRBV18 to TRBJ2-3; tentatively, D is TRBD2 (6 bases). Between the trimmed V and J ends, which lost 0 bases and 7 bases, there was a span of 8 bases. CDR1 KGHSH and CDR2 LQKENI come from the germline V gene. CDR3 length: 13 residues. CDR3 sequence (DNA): TGTGCCAGCTCACCACCGGCGGGGAATACGCAGTATTTT. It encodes CASSPPAGNTQYF. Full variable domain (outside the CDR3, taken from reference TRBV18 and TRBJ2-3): NAGVMQNPRHLVRRRGQEARLRCSPMKGHSHVYWYRQLPEEGLKFMVYLQKENIIDESGMPKERFSAEFPKEGPSILRIQQVVRGDSAAYFCASSPPAGNTQYFGPGTRLTVL.

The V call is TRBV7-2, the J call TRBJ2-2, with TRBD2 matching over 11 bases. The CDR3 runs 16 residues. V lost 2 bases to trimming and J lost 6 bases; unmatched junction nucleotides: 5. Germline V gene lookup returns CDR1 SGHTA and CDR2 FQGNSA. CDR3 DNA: TGTGCCAGCAGCTTAATTAGCGGGGGGGCCGCCGGGGAGCTGTTTTTT. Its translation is CASSLISGGAAGELFF.

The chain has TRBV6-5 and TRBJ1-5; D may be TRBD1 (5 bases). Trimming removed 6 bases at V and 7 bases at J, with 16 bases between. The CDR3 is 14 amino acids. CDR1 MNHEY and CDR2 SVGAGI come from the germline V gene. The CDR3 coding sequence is TGTGCCAGCAGATTTCGACAGATGACCCAGCCCCAGCATTTT. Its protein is CASRFRQMTQPQHF.

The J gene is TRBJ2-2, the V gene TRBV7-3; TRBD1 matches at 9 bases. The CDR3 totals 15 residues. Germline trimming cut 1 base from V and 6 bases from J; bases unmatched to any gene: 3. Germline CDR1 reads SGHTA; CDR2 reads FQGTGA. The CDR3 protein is CASSLRGQGAGELFF. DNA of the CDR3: TGTGCCAGCAGCTTAAGGGGACAGGGTGCCGGGGAGCTGTTTTTT.

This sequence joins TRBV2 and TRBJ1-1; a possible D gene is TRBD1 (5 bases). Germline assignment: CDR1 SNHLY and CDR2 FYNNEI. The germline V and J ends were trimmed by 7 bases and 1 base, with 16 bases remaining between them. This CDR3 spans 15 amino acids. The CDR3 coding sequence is TGTGCCAGCATCCAGGGACGGACTGAGAACACTGAAGCTTTCTTT. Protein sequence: CASIQGRTENTEAFF.

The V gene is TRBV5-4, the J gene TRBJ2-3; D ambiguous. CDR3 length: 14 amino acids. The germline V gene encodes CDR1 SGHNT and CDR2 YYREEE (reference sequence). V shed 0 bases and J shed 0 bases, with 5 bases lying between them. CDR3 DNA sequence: TGTGCCAGCAGCTTGGTTTCTAGCACAGATACGCAGTATTTT. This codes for CASSLVSSTDTQYF.